Described below is a single TCR beta chain sequence and its context. Its antigen is as yet unknown. This sample was included in a study of blood T cells in healthy people across ages. This CDR3 contains 13 residues. Germline assignment: CDR1 MGHDK and CDR2 SYGVNS. Trimming stripped 3 bases from V and 0 bases from J, with 5 bases between. Findings and caveats of the study: It was the long-lived donors that had more naive CD4+ cells and higher diversity than aged donors.

The donors, aged roughly 6 to 95, were healthy Caucasians from Russia. Then a second PCR, running about 7 to 11 cycles, was carried out with a sample-barcoded 5' primer and a J-beta primer mix. MiXCR was run by TCRdb on the 5' RACE reads, yielding one entry per CDR3 protein. Of just under 750,000 distinct CDR3 sequences in the sample, about 24% were seen once. The rearrangement links TRBV25-1 to TRBJ1-1, with unresolved D. Sequencing used blood. The receptor's source is a man between 65 and 79 years old in good health. CDR3 in DNA: TGTGCCAGCAGTGAGAGGCTGAACACTGAAGCTTTCTTT. It encodes CASSERLNTEAFF.